This TCR beta chain originates from a study of CD8 T cells in ankylosing spondylitis. The J segment lost 5 bases and the V segment lost 6 bases, leaving 7 bases of the junction unmatched. Germline CDR1 SGHVS, CDR2 FNYEAQ. The CDR3 runs to 15 residues. Study findings and constraints: Clones tied to disease were said to be significantly enriched in matched ankylosing spondylitis synovial fluid.

At least ten counts were recorded for this clonotype. Its antigen is as yet unknown. For TCR beta, libraries came from quantitative 5'-RACE with molecular barcodes. In TCRdb, the 5' RACE reads were re-called with MiXCR into one record per CDR3 protein. Here the sample spans under 300,000 distinct CDR3 sequences, around 10% being singletons. The source of this sequence is a male donor with ankylosing spondylitis or in good health (not recorded which). The sample comprised blood, either unsorted or a sorted T cell fraction (not recorded which). V is TRBV7-6 and J is TRBJ2-7, with 13 bases lining up with TRBD2. The CDR3 DNA is TGTGCCAGCAGTGAACTAGCGGGGGGGCCCGACGAGCAGTACTTC. It translates to CASSELAGGPDEQYF. The full variable domain, its missing parts supplied by reference TRBV7-6 and TRBJ2-7, is GAGVSQSPRYKVTKRGQDVALRCDPISGHVSLYWYRQALGQGPEFLTYFNYEAQQDKSGLPNDRFSAERPEGSISTLTIQRTEQRDSAMYRCASSELAGGPDEQYFGPGTRLTVT.